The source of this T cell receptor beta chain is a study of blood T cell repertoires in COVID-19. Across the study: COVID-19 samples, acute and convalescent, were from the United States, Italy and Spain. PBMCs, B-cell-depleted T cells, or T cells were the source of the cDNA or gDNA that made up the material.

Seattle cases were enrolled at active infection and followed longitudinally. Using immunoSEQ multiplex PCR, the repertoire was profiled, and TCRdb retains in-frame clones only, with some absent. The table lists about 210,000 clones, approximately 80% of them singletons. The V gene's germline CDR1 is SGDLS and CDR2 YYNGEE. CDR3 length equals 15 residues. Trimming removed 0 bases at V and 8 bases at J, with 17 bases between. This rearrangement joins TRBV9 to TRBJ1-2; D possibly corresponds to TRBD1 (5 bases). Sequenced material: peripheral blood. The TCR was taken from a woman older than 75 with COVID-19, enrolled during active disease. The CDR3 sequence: CASSVGGDGVNGYTF. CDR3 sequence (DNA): TGTGCCAGCAGCGTAGGGGGGGATGGAGTAAACGGCTACACCTTC.